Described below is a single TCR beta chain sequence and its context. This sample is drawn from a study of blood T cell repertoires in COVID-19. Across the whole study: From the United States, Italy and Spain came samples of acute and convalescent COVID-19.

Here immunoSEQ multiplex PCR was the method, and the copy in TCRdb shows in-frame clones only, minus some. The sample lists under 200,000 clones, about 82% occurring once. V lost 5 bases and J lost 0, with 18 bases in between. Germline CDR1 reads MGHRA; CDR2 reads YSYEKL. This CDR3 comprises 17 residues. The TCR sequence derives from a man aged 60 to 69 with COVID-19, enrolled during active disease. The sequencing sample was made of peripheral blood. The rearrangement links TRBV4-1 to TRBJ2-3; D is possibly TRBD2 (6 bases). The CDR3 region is CASSERFGGSSTDTQYF. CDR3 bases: TGCGCCAGCAGCGAAAGATTCGGGGGATCTAGCACAGATACGCAGTATTTT.